This T cell receptor (beta chain) was captured by sequencing in a study of blood T cell repertoires in COVID-19. For the study at large: The United States, Italy and Spain provided the acute and convalescent COVID-19 samples. T cells, B-cell-depleted T cells, or PBMCs supplied cDNA or gDNA.

A word on this clone: Other nucleotide sequences in the sample specify the same CDR3.

Germline V gene sequence: CDR1 SGHRS, CDR2 YFSETQ. V trimming: 4 bases; J trimming: 4 bases; junction bases outside the gene matches: 5. The CDR3 sequence is 14 residues long. Per the original methods: Amplification of reference gene primers provided the estimated nucleated cell counts. Repertoires were generated with immunoSEQ multiplex PCR, while TCRdb's copy carries only in-frame clones and drops some. Clone size and the V and J calls come from that table; the DNA yielded D and trimming. The table includes about 140,000 clones, 84% detected once. The receptor's source is a human donor in a cohort sampled during active COVID-19. The chain uses TRBV5-1 and TRBJ1-1, with 9 bases matching TRBD1. Sequencing input: peripheral blood. CDR3: CASSQGQGGTEAFF. The CDR3 nucleotides are TGCGCCAGCAGCCAGGGACAGGGCGGCACTGAAGCTTTCTTT. Looking up the rest from reference TRBV5-1 and TRBJ1-1 gives the full variable domain: KAGVTQTPRYLIKTRGQQVTLSCSPISGHRSVSWYQQTPGQGLQFLFEYFSETQRNKGNFPGRFSGRQFSNSRSEMNVSTLELGDSALYLCASSQGQGGTEAFFGQGTRLTVV.